The sequence of this T cell receptor (beta chain) was determined in a study of shared clonotypes between healthy human individuals. Whole-study results and caveats: Around 5% of naive CD4 clonotypes were common to a handful of donors.

Assay execution proceeded at the deep level. Study processing details: Junction-only sequences without quality scores came from ImmunoSEQ, so filtering differed. Only in-frame clones appear in the TCRdb table, and some are missing; sequencing was by immunoSEQ multiplex PCR. The D gene and trimming were derived from the DNA, and the V and J assignments and clone size from that table. The data hold under 1 million clones, with 85% to 95% observed a single time. With regard to this clone: Its antigen is currently unknown. The sample has other DNA sequences that encode this CDR3 too.

It was CD45RO-negative cells, positively selected for CCR7, that made up naive CD8 cells, with terminally differentiated effector memory CD45RA+ cells excluded. The receptor was derived from a man aged 30 to 39 in good health. Sequences were obtained from naive CD8+ T cells sorted from blood.

In DNA form, the CDR3 reads TGTGCCAGCAGCCTCCTGGGTGTCGAGGAGACCCAGTACTTC. Translating gives CASSLLGVEETQYF. The chain joins TRBV27 to TRBJ2-5; no clear D gene. V lost 6 bases to trimming and J lost 5 bases, with 16 bases between them. Germline values: CDR1 MNHEY, CDR2 SMNVEV (reference sequence). CDR3 length: 14 residues.